One sample yielded the 20 T cell receptor beta chains listed below, sequenced in a study of shared clonotypes between healthy human individuals. The data were produced by immunoSEQ multiplex PCR, yet TCRdb's version contains in-frame clones alone and is incomplete. Among about 1,900,000 clones listed, less than 95% were seen once. Terminally differentiated effector memory CD45RA+ cells were left out of the naive CD8 fraction, which was CD45RO-negative and positively selected for CCR7. Sequenced sample: naive CD8+ T cells sorted from blood. Receptors originate from a man between 18 and 29 years old in good health.

This chain joins TRBV7-9 and TRBJ1-2; D call uncertain. The V end lost 2 bases, the J end lost 5 bases, and 9 bases lay between the germline ends. The CDR3 is made up of 13 amino acids. CDR1 and CDR2 (germline): SEHNR, FQNEAQ (reference sequence). Here the CDR3 reads CASSLPLGYGYTF. CDR3 sequence (DNA): TGTGCCAGCAGCTTACCACTCGGTTATGGCTACACCTTC.

The chain uses TRBV27 and TRBJ2-1; TRBD1 matches 7 bases. CDR1 and CDR2 from the germline V gene are MNHEY and SMNVEV (reference sequence). J gave up 3 bases and V 11 bases, and 7 bases lay outside the gene matches. This CDR3 is built from 13 residues. CDR3 protein: CAAGTAVYNEQFF. CDR3 nucleotides: TGTGCCGCAGGGACAGCAGTCTACAATGAGCAGTTCTTC.

The chain employs TRBV30 and TRBJ2-5; 7 bases map to TRBD2. CDR1 is GTSNPN, CDR2 SVGIG, per germline (reference sequence). Losses at the gene ends were 2 bases for V and 1 base for J; bases not matched to a gene: 4. The CDR3 spans 14 residues. The CDR3 loop is CAWSFGGGQETQYF. CDR3 sequence (DNA): TGTGCCTGGAGTTTTGGCGGGGGCCAAGAGACCCAGTACTTC.

The chain combines TRBV7-9 with TRBJ1-1; no definite D call. In germline, CDR1 is SEHNR, CDR2 FQNEAQ (reference sequence). V lost 1 base, J lost 4 bases, and 10 bases lay in between. The CDR3 loop spans 14 amino acids. CDR3 sequence: CASSLVSPGTEAFF. CDR3 nucleotides: TGTGCCAGCAGCTTAGTAAGTCCTGGCACTGAAGCTTTCTTT.

This clone was seen only once. The chain is built from TRBV2 and TRBJ2-7, with 10 bases fitting TRBD2. The germline gives CDR1 SNHLY, CDR2 FYNNEI. The length of the CDR3 is 15 residues. With 6 bases clipped from V and 3 bases from J, the junction kept 8 bases outside the gene matches. CDR3 in amino acids: CASSIGLADLYEQYF. The CDR3, as DNA: TGTGCCAGCAGCATTGGACTAGCGGATCTCTACGAGCAGTACTTC.

CDR3 protein: CASSLAGGQNSPLHF. CDR3 bases: TGTGCCAGCAGCTTGGCCGGCGGCCAGAATTCACCCCTCCACTTT. The chain is built from TRBV5-6 and TRBJ1-6; D is undetermined. This CDR3 is built from 15 residues. Germline-derived CDR1 and CDR2 are SGHDT and YYEEEE. Trimming took off 0 bases at V and 7 bases at J, with 11 bases between the two ends.

The DNA of the CDR3 is TGTGCCACCTTGTACCAGGGGTACACAGATACGCAGTATTTT. As protein: CATLYQGYTDTQYF. The V and J genes are TRBV10-3 and TRBJ2-3; D is possibly TRBD1 (6 bases). Trimming stripped 10 bases from V and 2 bases from J, with 16 bases between. Germline-derived CDR1 and CDR2 are ENHRY and SYGVKD. CDR3 size: 14 residues.

The CDR3 loop reads CAWSIHGDYPYEQYF. As DNA, the CDR3 is TGTGCCTGGAGCATACATGGGGACTACCCCTACGAGCAGTACTTC. V gene TRBV30 combines with J gene TRBJ2-7; 7 bases match TRBD2. CDR3 size: 15 residues. The germline V gene encodes CDR1 GTSNPN and CDR2 SVGIG (reference sequence). V was clipped by 3 bases and J by 2 bases; unmatched bases: 10.

Note on this clone: One end of the junction varies from germline; a read error may be responsible. V gene TRBV27 combines with J gene TRBJ2-6; D not resolved. The CDR3 consists of 13 residues. From germline, CDR1 is MNHEY and CDR2 SMNVEV (reference sequence). Here the CDR3 reads CTSSISGANVLTF. The CDR3 region has the DNA TGTACCAGCTCCATCTCTGGGGCCAACGTCCTGACTTTC.

As concerns this clone: This CDR3 is also generated by other DNA sequences in the sample. V is TRBV28 and J is TRBJ2-3, with D possibly TRBD2 on 6 matching bases. CDR3 size: 14 residues. In germline, CDR1 is MDHEN, CDR2 SYDVKM. The V end lost 2 bases, the J end lost 3 bases, and 9 bases lay between the germline ends. CDR3 amino acids: CASSLRGRTDTQYF. The CDR3 DNA is TGTGCCAGCAGTTTACGGGGGAGGACAGATACGCAGTATTTT.

The CDR3 reads CASSLDQVGSTDTQYF. In DNA form, the CDR3 reads TGTGCCAGCAGTTTGGATCAGGTGGGGAGCACAGATACGCAGTATTTT. The genes are TRBV28 and TRBJ2-3; no reliable D call. V was trimmed by 3 bases and J by 0 bases, leaving 13 bases between them. The CDR3 length is 16 residues. Per the germline V gene, CDR1 is MDHEN and CDR2 is SYDVKM.

The J gene is TRBJ2-2, the V gene TRBV4-1; 7 nucleotides align to TRBD1. There are 18 residues in the CDR3. J was trimmed by 1 base and V by 1 base; bases with no gene match: 9. CDR1 is MGHRA, CDR2 YSYEKL, per germline. DNA for the CDR3: TGCGCCAGCAGCCAAGGGGCAGGGGGAATTGGGAACACCGGGGAGCTGTTTTTT. Translation gives CASSQGAGGIGNTGELFF.

The chain recombines TRBV9 with TRBJ2-1; 10 bases align to TRBD2. Looked up from germline, CDR1 is SGDLS and CDR2 is YYNGEE. This CDR3 region has 16 residues. Germline trimming cut 4 bases from V and 8 bases from J; bases unmatched to any gene: 12. CDR3 DNA sequence: TGTGCCAGCAGCCAAGAGGAGCGGGGGGGCTTTCATGAGCAGTTCTTC. Amino acids: CASSQEERGGFHEQFF.

As to this clone: The identical CDR3 is also encoded by other nucleotide sequences in the sample. J is TRBJ2-7 and V is TRBV30, with D perhaps TRBD1 or TRBD2 (5 bases each). This CDR3 contains 11 residues. Germline values: CDR1 GTSNPN, CDR2 SVGIG (reference sequence). Trimming removed 1 base from V and 7 bases from J, with 8 bases in between. CDR3 nucleotide sequence: TGTGCCTGGAGTGGTGGGGGAGAGCAGTACTTC. Its protein product is CAWSGGGEQYF.

The J gene is TRBJ1-5, the V gene TRBV6-4; 9 bases are shared with TRBD1. Germline V gene data show CDR1 as MRHNA and CDR2 as SNTAGT. Unmatched junction bases numbered 21, after V lost 0 bases and J lost 6 bases. The CDR3 extends over 21 amino acids. This chain's CDR3 is CASSDSCPRDRVSSGTQPQHF. The CDR3 nucleotides are TGTGCCAGCAGTGACTCGTGCCCCCGGGACAGGGTATCGTCAGGCACTCAGCCCCAGCATTTT.

A remark on this clone: Other DNA sequences in this specimen translate into the identical CDR3. V is TRBV9 and J is TRBJ1-4, with a possible D match to TRBD1 (5 bases). Looked up from germline, CDR1 is SGDLS and CDR2 is YYNGEE. V was pared by 0 bases and J by 8 bases, with 5 bases between. The CDR3 is made up of 12 amino acids. The CDR3 bases are TGTGCCAGCAGCGTAGGGGACGAAAAACTGTTTTTT. Its translation: CASSVGDEKLFF.

This chain connects TRBV27 to TRBJ1-4; the D gene is possibly TRBD1 (6 bases). Between the trimmed V and J ends, which lost 4 bases and 7 bases, there was a span of 13 bases. The germline CDR1 and CDR2 sequences are MNHEY and SMNVEV (reference sequence). The CDR3 extends over 14 amino acids. The DNA of the CDR3 is TGTGCCAGCAGTTCCCGGGCAGGGGCTGAAAAACTGTTTTTT. The encoded protein is CASSSRAGAEKLFF.

This rearrangement joins TRBV10-2 to TRBJ1-1; D uncertain. Trimming shortened V by 3 bases and J by 1 base, and 6 bases separated the two germline ends. The CDR3 has 13 residues. Germline V CDR1 and CDR2: WSHSY, SAAADI. The CDR3 here is CASSDFSNTEAFF. CDR3 in DNA: TGCGCCAGCAGTGACTTCTCGAACACTGAAGCTTTCTTT.

The chain couples TRBV6-5 to TRBJ2-1; D is possibly TRBD2 (5 bases). V lost 8 bases to trimming and J lost 10 bases, with 18 bases between them. The germline gives CDR1 MNHEY, CDR2 SVGAGI. This CDR3 region has 13 residues. As DNA, the CDR3 is TGTGCCAGCGCCCCCGGAGGAGTCAACGAGCAGTTCTTC. This translates into CASAPGGVNEQFF.

The V call is TRBV10-1, the J call TRBJ2-3; 13 positions agree with TRBD2. This CDR3 spans 15 amino acids. J was trimmed by 3 bases and V by 4 bases; bases with no gene match: 1. The germline V gene has CDR1 WNHNN and CDR2 SYGVQD (reference sequence). CDR3 amino acids: CASSATSGGTDTQYF. The CDR3 DNA follows: TGCGCCAGCAGTGCGACTAGCGGGGGGACAGATACGCAGTATTTT.